A selection of T cell receptor beta chains follows, all from one sample in a study of beta chain features in type 1 diabetes. The protocol was immunoSEQ multiplex PCR, while the TCRdb copy is restricted to in-frame clones and leaves out a portion. The sample shows about 390,000 clones, 8% to 10% of them seen only once. The sequencing input was central memory CD4+ T cells from blood. These receptors all stem from a man aged 25 to 45 with type 1 diabetes. The conserved cysteine and the conserved F or W are not part of the CDR3 here. The order of the fields is V gene, CDR3 protein.

>TRBV18
ASSPPQGTGETQY
>TRBV6-1
ASSETGGNYNEQF
>TRBV27
ASSLSVLTDTQY
>TRBV2
ASSDEAGTGETQY
>TRBV6-6
AAIQHTEETQY
>TRBV10-1
ASSGRRSPPGGYT
>TRBV5-1
ASSSGTSENYGYT
>TRBV7-2
ASSSAYRGTYEQY
>TRBV14
ASSQVRYAGNTIY
>TRBV5-1
ASRPPGLESGEQF
>TRBV28
ASSLVRSSGNTIY
>TRBV6-6
ASSYLPARELF
>TRBV7-3
ASSSLRGRNTIY
>TRBV7-2
ASSSSGQGQETQY
>TRBV4-1
ASSQPPWGGGTYGYT
>TRBV5-4
ASSLGGQGNTEAF
>TRBV29-1
SGASQREGEQY
>TRBV14
ASSKQGYEQY
>TRBV7-2
ASSSRTGKNTGELF
>TRBV7-2
ASSFAGGGAYEQY
>TRBV28
ASTSTVYEQY
>TRBV11-2
ASSSRTGGRYGYT
>TRBV27
ASSYIRQGEKLF
>TRBV18
ASSDRDTEAF
>TRBV29-1
SVVNRAYGYT
>TRBV28
ASSPQLAYEQY
>TRBV7-2
ASSLGRGGYEQY
>TRBV7-2
ASSFQDRRNHYEQY
>TRBV4-3
ASSQEMRPSTDTQY
>TRBV7-9
ASNNRDDTQY
>TRBV11-3
ASSLRDNEQF
>TRBV7-2
ASSLVGFGNQPQH
>TRBV7-8
ASSLSTYEQY
>TRBV7-2
ASSAQRDSYEQY
>TRBV19
ASSIQGGTEAF
>TRBV15
ATSRVGVGSGNTIY
>TRBV4-2
ASSLAGGLDTEAF
>TRBV6-6
ASSPRGRGYGYT
>TRBV19
ASSIGDRVNIQY
>TRBV6-1
ASTLGGGNSPLH
>TRBV5-4
ASSLTGSGYEQY
>TRBV14
ASSGLGYSDEQF
>TRBV18
ASSPRTGGFDTEAF
>TRBV6-5
ASSYGSGTDTQY
>TRBV6-1
ASSEATRNFANTQY
>TRBV6-1
ASRTGTGPTDTQY
>TRBV6-6
ASSYRDYGYT
>TRBV5-4
ASSGRTSGRENIQY
>TRBV6-5
ASSYSAGSNQPQH
>TRBV19
ASTAPGQGAEQY
>TRBV29-1
SVAAGGRYEQY
>TRBV7-2
ASSLGGGAEKLF
>TRBV7-3
ASSSHSSDNEQF
>TRBV5-6
ASSLPGSGANGNEQF